Listed here are 9 T cell receptor beta chains from one sample, sequenced in a study of T-cell memory formation after mild COVID-19. TCRdb fed the 5' RACE reads into MiXCR, producing one record per CDR3 protein. This table has roughly 110,000 distinct CDR3 sequences, more than 15% appearing once. Sequencing was done on a sample of PBMCs or a T cell subset sorted from them (not recorded which). These receptors originate from an adult woman who had mild COVID-19 (a few samples of this study predate the infection). Cell type and time point are not known.

In this sample, this clonotype turned up once. The CDR3 spells CAWTPGLAGWGELFF. The DNA of the CDR3 is TGTGCCTGGACTCCGGGACTAGCGGGATGGGGGGAGCTGTTTTTT. The rearrangement joins TRBV30 to TRBJ2-2, with TRBD2 identical over 13 bases. The CDR3 loop spans 15 amino acids. Losses at the gene ends were 4 bases for V and 8 bases for J; bases not matched to a gene: 7. Per the germline V gene, CDR1 is GTSNPN and CDR2 is SVGIG (reference sequence).

This clonotype was seen ten or more times. V gene TRBV12-3 or TRBV12-4 combines with J gene TRBJ2-7, with D perhaps given as TRBD1 or TRBD2 (6 bases each). Trimming took 4 bases from V and 0 from J, leaving 16 bases between them. There are 16 residues in the CDR3. The CDR3 here is CASSSDTGAYSYEQYF. The CDR3 DNA sequence: TGTGCCAGCAGTTCGGACACGGGGGCCTACTCCTACGAGCAGTACTTC.

The chain has TRBV20-1 and TRBJ2-2, with 14 bases matching TRBD2. Germline-derived CDR1 and CDR2 are DFQATT and SNEGSKA (reference sequence). CDR3 length: 18 residues. The ends lost 1 base at V and 1 base at J; junction bases unmatched: 5. The CDR3 is CSARVPGTSGGNTGELFF. The CDR3 DNA reads as TGCAGTGCTAGAGTTCCCGGGACTAGCGGGGGGAACACCGGGGAGCTGTTTTTT.

The chain carries TRBV16 and TRBJ1-1; D might be TRBD1 (6 bases). V was trimmed by 2 bases and J by 4 bases, leaving 11 bases between them. Looked up from germline, CDR1 is KGHSY and CDR2 is FQNENV. The CDR3 spans 14 residues. The CDR3 bases are TGTGCCAGCAGCCAACAAGGAGGGGGCACTGAAGCTTTCTTT. It specifies CASSQQGGGTEAFF.

The genes are TRBV27 and TRBJ2-1; TRBD1 is a possible D gene (6 bases). Germline V gene lookup returns CDR1 MNHEY and CDR2 SMNVEV (reference sequence). The ends were cut back, 10 bases at V and 8 bases at J, with 18 bases in the middle. The CDR3 totals 13 residues. The CDR3: CAISHREGDEQFF. Written as DNA, the CDR3 is TGTGCCATCTCGCACAGGGAAGGTGATGAGCAGTTCTTC.

A few counts support this clonotype. The chain employs TRBV7-9 and TRBJ2-3; weak D call: TRBD1 (5 bases). Trimming shortened V by 3 bases and J by 3 bases, and 13 bases separated the two germline ends. Germline values: CDR1 SEHNR, CDR2 FQNEAQ (reference sequence). The CDR3 sequence is 15 residues long. The CDR3 region is CASSFVQELTDTQYF. The CDR3 nucleotides read TGTGCCAGCAGCTTCGTACAGGAGCTAACAGATACGCAGTATTTT.

This clonotype was seen more than once but under ten times. The chain uses TRBV20-1 and TRBJ2-3, with 9 positions matching TRBD2. The V segment lost 1 base and the J segment 3 bases; nucleotides outside the gene matches: 8. There are 16 residues in the CDR3. In germline, CDR1 is DFQATT, CDR2 SNEGSKA (reference sequence). CDR3 in DNA: TGCAGTGCTAGAGGGATAGCGGGAGCGAGGACAGATACGCAGTATTTT. Translating gives CSARGIAGARTDTQYF.

This clonotype was found many times. The chain links TRBV6-5 to TRBJ1-5; tentative D call: TRBD1 (6 bases). Germline V gives CDR1 MNHEY, CDR2 SVGAGI. The V end was cut by 5 bases, the J end by 6 bases, with 20 bases between. CDR3 length equals 16 residues. CDR3 loop: CASSVRRGGGGQPQHF. CDR3 bases: TGTGCCAGCAGTGTACGGAGGGGGGGAGGGGGTCAGCCCCAGCATTTT.

The chain links TRBV2 to TRBJ1-1; perhaps TRBD1 as D (6 bases). CDR3 size: 14 residues. The V and J ends lost 3 bases and 11 bases respectively, with 19 bases between them. Per the germline V gene, CDR1 is SNHLY and CDR2 is FYNNEI. The CDR3 DNA is TGTGCCAGCAGTGAGACCACTAGGGGGGCAGCGGCTTTCTTT. This codes for CASSETTRGAAAFF.